A selection of T cell receptor beta chains follows, all from one sample in a study of T cells in Graves' hyperthyroidism and ophthalmopathy. TCRdb ran MiXCR on the multiplex PCR reads and lists one entry per CDR3 protein. The sample lists hundreds of thousands of distinct CDR3 sequences, roughly 15% occurring once. The sample taken for sequencing was blood. The receptors derive from a middle-aged woman with Graves' ophthalmopathy. Both conserved end residues are part of each CDR3. Each record gives: D gene, J gene, clone size, V gene, CDR3 DNA, CDR3 protein. D genes are given only for firm matches. Size values are once, few and many counts, or a class for expanded clones, and some rows have none.

TRBD2	TRBJ2-5	many	TRBV6-5	TGTGCCAGCAGTTACACTAGCGGGACTCAAGAGACCCAGTACTTC	CASSYTSGTQETQYF
TRBD1	TRBJ2-7	NA	TRBV4-3	TGCGCCAGCAGCCAAGTTCCCGGGACAGGGGGCACCTACGAGCAGTACTTC	CASSQVPGTGGTYEQYF
TRBD1	TRBJ2-5	NA	TRBV18	TGTGCCAGCTCTCTCCGGACAGGGGGAATGGAGACCCAGTACTTC	CASSLRTGGMETQYF
TRBD1	TRBJ2-7	many	TRBV6-2/TRBV6-3	TGTGCCAGCACAAGCGCACAGGGGAGCTCCTACGAGCAGTACTTC	CASTSAQGSSYEQYF
TRBD1	TRBJ2-7	many	TRBV28	TGTGCCAGCAGAGAACAGGGGGCGGCCTACGAGCAGTACTTC	CASREQGAAYEQYF
NA	TRBJ1-1	many	TRBV28	TGTGCCGCCTCAGGGAGAACTGAAGCTTTCTTT	CAASGRTEAFF
NA	TRBJ2-3	few	TRBV7-2	TGTGCCAGCAGCTCGGGACTTTATACGCAGTATTTT	CASSSGLYTQYF
TRBD1	TRBJ2-2	many	TRBV12-3/TRBV12-4	TGTGCCAGCAACACAGGGGCCGGGGAGCTGTTTTTT	CASNTGAGELFF
TRBD2	TRBJ2-7	NA	TRBV6-5	TGTGCCAGCAGTTACTCACTAGCGACGGCCTACGAGCAGTACTTC	CASSYSLATAYEQYF
TRBD1	TRBJ2-5	many	TRBV20-1	TGCAGTGCTAGACAAGGGGCCATTACAGGGGTTGAGACCCAGTACTTC	CSARQGAITGVETQYF
NA	TRBJ1-2	many	TRBV28	TGTGCCAGCAGTTCTACTCTCCGCTTTTTC	CASSSTLRFF
NA	TRBJ1-1	NA	TRBV12-3/TRBV12-4	TGTGCCAGCGGGGTGTTTGGGGGTGCTTTCTTT	CASGVFGGAFF
NA	TRBJ1-5	NA	TRBV10-3	TGTGCCATCAGCCCCAAGGGTTTGACGCCCCAGCATTTT	CAISPKGLTPQHF
TRBD2	TRBJ2-7	many	TRBV2	TGTGCCAGCATGAAACAACTAGCGGGAGTGGAGCAGTACTTC	CASMKQLAGVEQYF
NA	TRBJ1-4	NA	TRBV18	TGTGCCAGCTCACCATCGGGTTTGGCTAATGAAAAACTGTTTTTT	CASSPSGLANEKLFF
NA	TRBJ2-2	many	TRBV19	TGTGCCAGTAGTAAGGGGGTAGATGCCGGGGAGCTGTTTTTT	CASSKGVDAGELFF
NA	TRBJ2-7	NA	TRBV2	TGTGCCAGCAGTCCACTTGGGACTTGCTACGAGCAGTACTTC	CASSPLGTCYEQYF
NA	TRBJ1-1	many	TRBV7-8	TGTGCCAGCAGCGTTACAGGGCCAGGGACTGAAGCTTTCTTT	CASSVTGPGTEAFF
NA	TRBJ2-6	NA	TRBV6-1	TGTGCCACCCAAAAGCCTGGGGCCAACGTCCTGACTTTC	CATQKPGANVLTF
NA	TRBJ2-5	many	TRBV4-1	TGCGCCAGCAGCCAAGAAACAGCGTTCCAAGAGACCCAGTACTTC	CASSQETAFQETQYF
NA	TRBJ1-2	once	TRBV15	TGTGCCACCAGCAGAGATGAGACCCTAGCGGTCGGCTACACCTTC	CATSRDETLAVGYTF
NA	TRBJ2-7	many	TRBV7-2	TGTGCCAGCAGCTTAGTAGCGGTGGGAGGTGGCTACGAGCAGTACTTC	CASSLVAVGGGYEQYF
NA	TRBJ1-1	NA	TRBV14	TGTGCCAGCAGCCGGACAGTGAGGGGCACTGAAGCTTTCTTT	CASSRTVRGTEAFF
TRBD2	TRBJ2-7	many	TRBV12-3/TRBV12-4	TGTGCCAGCAGTTTTACAGCGGGAGATCACGAGCAGTACTTC	CASSFTAGDHEQYF
NA	TRBJ1-1	many	TRBV9	TGTGCCAGCAGCCGCTCTTTAGAGGCGCGATACACTGAAGCTTTCTTT	CASSRSLEARYTEAFF
TRBD1	TRBJ2-5	NA	TRBV6-5	TGTGCCAGCAGTTACTCGCAGGGGGCGTTCTCAGAGACCCAGTACTTC	CASSYSQGAFSETQYF
NA	TRBJ2-7	many	TRBV12-3/TRBV12-4	TGTGCCAGCAGTTCGCAAAGGTTTTCCTACGAGCAGTACTTC	CASSSQRFSYEQYF
TRBD2	TRBJ2-7	NA	TRBV5-1	TGCGCCAGCAGCGGGGGGGGTCCAGCGGACTACGAGCAGTACTTC	CASSGGGPADYEQYF
NA	TRBJ2-5	many	TRBV7-3	TGTGCCAGCAGCCCAACAGGGTCGTCAGAGACCCAGTACTTC	CASSPTGSSETQYF
NA	TRBJ1-2	NA	TRBV4-3	TGCGCCAGCAGCCAAGATTTAAATTGGAGCTACACCTTC	CASSQDLNWSYTF
NA	TRBJ2-5	many	TRBV20-1	TGCAGTGCTAGAGTGAGGGGCCAAGAGACCCAGTACTTC	CSARVRGQETQYF
NA	TRBJ2-7	many	TRBV6-5	TGTGCCAGCACCCAAGGGGACGAGCAGTACTTC	CASTQGDEQYF
TRBD1	TRBJ1-2	many	TRBV6-5	TGTGCCAGCATTCCGGGACAGGCAAGCTATGGCTACACCTTC	CASIPGQASYGYTF
NA	TRBJ2-7	many	TRBV6-5	TGTGCCAGCAGTTACAGGGAGACCTACGAGCAGTACTTC	CASSYRETYEQYF
TRBD2	TRBJ2-7	many	TRBV27	TGTGCCAGCAGTTTAAGCCTCGGACTAGCGGGATCCTACGAGCAGTACTTC	CASSLSLGLAGSYEQYF
NA	TRBJ2-5	few	TRBV4-1	TGCGCCAGCAGCCAAGGGAGGCCCATGAGCGGGCCGGCTATCCCTCGTTACCAAGAGACCCAGTACTTC	CASSQGRPMSGPAIPRYQETQYF
NA	TRBJ2-7	many	TRBV6-5	TGTGCCAGTAAGATAGGCGCGAGCTACGAGCAGTACTTC	CASKIGASYEQYF
TRBD2	TRBJ2-7	many	TRBV6-5	TGTGCCAGCAGGGTCCTAGCGGGAGGCTCCTACGAGCAGTACTTC	CASRVLAGGSYEQYF